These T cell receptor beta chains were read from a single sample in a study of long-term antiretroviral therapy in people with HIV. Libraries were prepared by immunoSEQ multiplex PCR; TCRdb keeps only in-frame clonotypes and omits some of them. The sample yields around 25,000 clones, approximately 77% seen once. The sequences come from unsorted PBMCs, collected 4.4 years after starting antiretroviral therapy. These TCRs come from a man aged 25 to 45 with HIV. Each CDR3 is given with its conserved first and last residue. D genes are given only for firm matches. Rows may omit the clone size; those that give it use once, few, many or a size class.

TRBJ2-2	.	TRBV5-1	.	CASSGGENTGELFF	TGCGCCAGCTCGGGGGGCGAGAACACCGGGGAGCTGTTTTTT
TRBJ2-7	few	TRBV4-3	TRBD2	CASSQDELAGGREQYF	TGCGCCAGCAGCCAAGATGAACTAGCGGGAGGGCGCGAGCAGTACTTC
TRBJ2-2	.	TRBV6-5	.	CASSFPENTGELFF	TGTGCCAGCAGTTTTCCCGAGAACACCGGGGAGCTGTTTTTT
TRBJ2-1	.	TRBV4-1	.	CASSQAQGSNEQFF	TGCGCCAGCAGCCAGGCACAGGGATCGAATGAGCAGTTCTTC
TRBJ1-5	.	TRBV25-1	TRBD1	CASSETQGGNQPQHF	TGTGCCAGCAGTGAAACTCAGGGGGGTAATCAGCCCCAGCATTTT
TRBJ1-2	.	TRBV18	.	CASSPPTGPMAGYTF	TGTGCCAGCTCACCACCTACAGGGCCTATGGCGGGCTACACCTTC
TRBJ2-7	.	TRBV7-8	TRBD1	CASSSPPGQGIYEQYF	TGTGCCAGCAGCTCCCCCCCGGGACAGGGAATATACGAGCAGTACTTC
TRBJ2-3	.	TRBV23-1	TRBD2	CASSRLGRRCGRGYTQYF	TGCGCCAGCAGTCGGCTGGGGCGACGGTGCGGGAGAGGATATACGCAGTATTTT
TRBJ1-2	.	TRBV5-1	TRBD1	CASSSIQGAKTF	TGCGCCAGCAGCTCTATACAGGGGGCGAAGACCTTC
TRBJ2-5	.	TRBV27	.	CASSLGGAWGETQYF	TGTGCCAGCAGTTTAGGGGGCGCATGGGGGGAGACCCAGTACTTC
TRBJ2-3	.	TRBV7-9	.	CASITGLDTQYF	TGTGCCAGCATTACAGGGTTGGATACGCAGTATTTT
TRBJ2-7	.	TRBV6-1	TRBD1	CASMKGQLTSYEQYF	TGTGCCAGCATGAAGGGACAGTTAACCTCCTACGAGCAGTACTTC
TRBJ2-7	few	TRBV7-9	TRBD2	CASSLDGLAGGKRYEQYF	TGTGCCAGCAGCTTAGACGGACTAGCGGGGGGGAAGCGTTACGAGCAGTACTTC
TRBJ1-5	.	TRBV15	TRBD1	CATSVGTGDNQPQHF	TGTGCCACCAGCGTCGGGACAGGGGACAATCAGCCCCAGCATTTT
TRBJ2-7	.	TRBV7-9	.	CASSLTGYEQYF	TGTGCCAGCAGCCTCACAGGGTACGAGCAGTACTTC
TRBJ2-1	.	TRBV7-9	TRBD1	CASSPTPDRGSGVDNEQFF	TGTGCCAGCAGCCCGACTCCCGACAGGGGTTCTGGAGTGGACAATGAGCAGTTCTTC
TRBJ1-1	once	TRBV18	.	CASSPRGGNTEAFF	TGTGCCAGCTCACCACGGGGAGGGAACACTGAAGCTTTCTTT
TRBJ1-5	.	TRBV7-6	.	CASSSQGSNQPQHF	TGTGCCAGCAGCTCCCAGGGTAGCAATCAGCCCCAGCATTTT
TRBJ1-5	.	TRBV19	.	CASSLTGNQPQHF	TGTGCCAGTAGTTTAACAGGGAATCAGCCCCAGCATTTT
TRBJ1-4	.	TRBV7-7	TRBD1	CASCTRKGAGEKLFF	TGTGCTAGCTGCACGAGGAAGGGGGCAGGTGAAAAACTGTTTTTT
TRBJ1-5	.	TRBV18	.	CASSPQDLSNQPQHF	TGTGCCAGCTCACCCCAGGACCTTAGCAATCAGCCCCAGCATTTT
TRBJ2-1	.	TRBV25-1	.	CASSDPDSRYEQFF	TGTGCCAGCAGTGATCCGGACAGTCGTTATGAGCAGTTCTTC
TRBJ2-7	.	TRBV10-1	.	CASSESGDTKLINYEQYF	TGCGCCAGCAGTGAGTCAGGAGACACCAAACTGATTAATTACGAGCAGTACTTC
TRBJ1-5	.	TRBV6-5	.	CASSDWPNQPQHF	TGTGCCAGCAGCGACTGGCCGAATCAGCCCCAGCATTTT
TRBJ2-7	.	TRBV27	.	CASSLSLPPYEQYF	TGTGCCAGCAGTTTATCTCTTCCTCCCTACGAGCAGTACTTC
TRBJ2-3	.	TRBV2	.	CASRGRLSTDTQYF	TGTGCCAGCCGTGGACGGCTCAGCACAGATACGCAGTATTTT
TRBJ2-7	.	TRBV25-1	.	CASSPGTFLLEQYF	TGTGCCAGCAGCCCAGGGACATTCCTCCTGGAGCAGTACTTC
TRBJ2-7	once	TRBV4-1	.	CASSQDGDRGYSYEQYF	TGCGCCAGCAGCCAAGATGGAGACCGCGGTTATAGCTACGAGCAGTACTTC
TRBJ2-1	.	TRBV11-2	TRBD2	CASSLDPRTSGGSYNEQFF	TGTGCCAGCAGCTTAGATCCCCGGACTAGCGGGGGCTCCTACAATGAGCAGTTCTTC
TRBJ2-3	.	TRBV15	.	CATSGTGTDTQYF	TGTGCCACCAGCGGCACAGGGACAGATACGCAGTATTTT
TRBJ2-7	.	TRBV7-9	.	CASSSSGAYEQYF	TGTGCCAGCAGCAGCTCCGGGGCCTACGAGCAGTACTTC
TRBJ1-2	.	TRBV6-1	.	CASSEVWTTNYGYTF	TGTGCCAGCAGTGAAGTTTGGACAACTAACTATGGCTACACCTTC
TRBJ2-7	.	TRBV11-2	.	CASSLDAGSSYEQYF	TGTGCCAGCAGCTTAGATGCAGGGTCGTCCTACGAGCAGTACTTC
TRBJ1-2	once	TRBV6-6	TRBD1	CASSYTLTGNDGYTF	TGTGCCAGCAGTTACACACTGACAGGGAACGATGGCTACACCTTC
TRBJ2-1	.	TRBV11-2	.	CASSFRQSISYNEQFF	TGTGCCAGCAGTTTCCGACAGTCGATCTCCTACAATGAGCAGTTCTTC
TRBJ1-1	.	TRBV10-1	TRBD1	CASSQPGQGITEAFF	TGCGCCAGCAGCCAACCGGGACAGGGGATCACTGAAGCTTTCTTT
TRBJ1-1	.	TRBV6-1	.	CASSGVVGGFKNTEAFF	TGTGCCAGCAGTGGAGTGGTGGGGGGGTTTAAGAACACTGAAGCTTTCTTT